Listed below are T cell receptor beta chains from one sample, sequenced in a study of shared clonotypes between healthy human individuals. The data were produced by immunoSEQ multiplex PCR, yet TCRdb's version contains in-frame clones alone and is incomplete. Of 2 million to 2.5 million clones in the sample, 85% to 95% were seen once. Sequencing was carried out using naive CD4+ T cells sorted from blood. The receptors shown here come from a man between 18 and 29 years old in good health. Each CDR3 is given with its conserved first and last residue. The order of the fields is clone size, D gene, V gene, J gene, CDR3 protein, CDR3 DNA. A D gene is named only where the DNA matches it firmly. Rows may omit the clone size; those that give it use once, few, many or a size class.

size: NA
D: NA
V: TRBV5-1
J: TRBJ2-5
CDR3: CASSLNSGPLGAQYF
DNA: TGCGCCAGCAGCTTGAATAGCGGCCCCCTGGGTGCCCAGTACTTC

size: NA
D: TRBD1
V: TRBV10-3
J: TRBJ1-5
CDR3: CAISESRGQGANSNQPQHF
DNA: TGTGCCATCAGTGAGTCAAGGGGACAGGGGGCGAATAGCAATCAGCCCCAGCATTTT

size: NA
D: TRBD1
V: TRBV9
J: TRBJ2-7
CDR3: CASSVGLQGNYEQYF
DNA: TGTGCCAGCAGCGTAGGACTACAGGGGAACTACGAGCAGTACTTC

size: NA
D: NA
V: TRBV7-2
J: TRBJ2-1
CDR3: CASSQGTLSGEQFF
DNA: TGTGCCAGCAGCCAAGGGACCCTATCTGGGGAGCAGTTCTTC

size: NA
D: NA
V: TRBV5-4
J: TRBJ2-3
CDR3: CASSGGARDTQYF
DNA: TGTGCCAGCAGCGGGGGGGCGAGAGATACGCAGTATTTT

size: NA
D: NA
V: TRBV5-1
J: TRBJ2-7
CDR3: CASSLGSGPSYEQYF
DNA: TGCGCCAGCAGCTTGGGGTCCGGGCCATCCTACGAGCAGTACTTC

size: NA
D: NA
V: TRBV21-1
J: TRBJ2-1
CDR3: CASSPYPGTPDSYNEQFF
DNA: TGTGCCAGCAGCCCATATCCCGGGACCCCAGACTCCTACAATGAGCAGTTCTTC

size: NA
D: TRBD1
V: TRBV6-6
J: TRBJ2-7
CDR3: CASSYSHDRGYEQYF
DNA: TGTGCCAGCAGTTACTCTCATGACAGGGGCTACGAGCAGTACTTC

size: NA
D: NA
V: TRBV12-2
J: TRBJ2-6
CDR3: CASPELPSGCSGANVLTF
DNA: TGTGCAAGTCCCGAACTACCTAGCGGGTGCTCTGGGGCCAACGTCCTGACTTTC

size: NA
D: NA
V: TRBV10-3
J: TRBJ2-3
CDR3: CAISETLRQVSSTDTQYF
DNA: TGTGCCATCAGTGAGACCCTAAGACAGGTTTCTAGCACAGATACGCAGTATTTT

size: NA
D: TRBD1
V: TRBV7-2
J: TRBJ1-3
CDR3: CASSPTGVFGNTIYF
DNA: TGTGCCAGCAGCCCAACAGGGGTCTTTGGAAACACCATATATTTT

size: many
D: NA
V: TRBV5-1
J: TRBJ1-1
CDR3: CASSPWAHGTSNTEAFF
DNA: TGCGCCAGCAGCCCCTGGGCCCACGGTACTTCGAACACTGAAGCTTTCTTT

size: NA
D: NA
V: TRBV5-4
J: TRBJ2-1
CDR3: CASSRSRDNEQFF
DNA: TGTGCCAGCAGCCGCTCCAGGGACAATGAGCAGTTCTTC

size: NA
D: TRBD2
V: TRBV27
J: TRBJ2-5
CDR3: CASSRLAGGKETQYF
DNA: TGTGCCAGCAGCCGACTAGCGGGAGGGAAAGAGACCCAGTACTTC